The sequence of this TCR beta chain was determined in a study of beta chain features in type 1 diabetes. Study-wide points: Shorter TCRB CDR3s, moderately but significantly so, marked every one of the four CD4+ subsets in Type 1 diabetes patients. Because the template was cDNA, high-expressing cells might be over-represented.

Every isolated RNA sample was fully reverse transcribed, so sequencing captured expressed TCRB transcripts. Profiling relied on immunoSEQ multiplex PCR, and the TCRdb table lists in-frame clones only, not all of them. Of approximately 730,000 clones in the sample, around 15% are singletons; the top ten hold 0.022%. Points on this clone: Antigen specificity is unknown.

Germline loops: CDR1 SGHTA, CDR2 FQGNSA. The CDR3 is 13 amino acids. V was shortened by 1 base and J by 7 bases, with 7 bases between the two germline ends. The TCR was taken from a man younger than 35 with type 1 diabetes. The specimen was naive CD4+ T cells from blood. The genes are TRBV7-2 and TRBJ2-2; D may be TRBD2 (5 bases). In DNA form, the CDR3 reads TGTGCCAGCAGCTTAGGGACTCGCGGGGAGCTGTTTTTT. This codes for CASSLGTRGELFF.